Listed here are 28 T cell receptor beta chains from one sample, sequenced in a study of T-cell reconstitution after alpha-beta-depleted transplantation in children (dated by TCRdb to 2016 to 2017). The method behind the library was PCR. The reads were generated on an Illumina HiSeq 2500. TCR library preparation used molecular barcoding, with unique molecular identifiers applied to normalize quantification of the TCRbeta repertoire. The public sequencing data were trimmed at Q25 with fastp and processed into clonotypes with MiXCR by TCRdb, which kept only in-frame beta chains. Duplicate CDR3 protein sequences are folded into a single record with the most common DNA and genes. Present in this sample are some 290,000 distinct CDR3 sequences, 9.9% of which were seen just once. Jointly, the top ten make up 10% of the sample. The specimen comprised PBMCs from the stem cell graft donor, sampled from the stem cell graft. The receptors originated from a human donor who donated a stem cell graft to a child with SCID.

The chain links TRBV25-1 to TRBJ1-2; D unresolved. Germline V gene lookup returns CDR1 MGHDK and CDR2 SYGVNS. V lost 3 bases and J lost 1, with 9 bases in between. The CDR3 contains 14 residues. This CDR3 is CASSDSADNYGYTF. For the CDR3, the DNA is TGTGCCAGCAGTGATTCGGCAGATAACTATGGCTACACCTTC.

V usage is TRBV5-1 and J usage is TRBJ1-5; perhaps TRBD1 as D (5 bases). The CDR3 is 20 amino acids. Germline V lookup: CDR1 SGHRS, CDR2 YFSETQ. The germline V and J ends were trimmed by 5 bases and 1 base, with 28 bases remaining between them. The DNA for the CDR3 is TGCGCCAGCAGGGGGCACGGAGCACCCCTGGGGGAGAGGAGCAATCAGCCCCAGCATTTT. Protein sequence: CASRGHGAPLGERSNQPQHF.

This clonotype came up a few times. J is TRBJ1-3 and V is TRBV12-3 or TRBV12-4, with 7 bases lining up with TRBD1. Losses at the gene ends were 3 bases for V and 0 bases for J; bases not matched to a gene: 8. CDR3 size: 17 residues. CDR3 sequence (DNA): TGTGCCAGCAGTTTGTTTCCAGGGGGGATCTCTGGAAACACCATATATTTT. This sequence encodes CASSLFPGGISGNTIYF.

The sample holds a few counts of this clonotype. The chain carries TRBV7-9 and TRBJ1-1; D possibly corresponds to TRBD1 (6 bases). CDR3 length: 14 amino acids. Trimming cost V 4 bases and J 7 bases, with 16 bases left between them. The V gene's germline CDR1 is SEHNR and CDR2 FQNEAQ (reference sequence). Written as DNA, the CDR3 is TGTGCCAGCAGCTCCCCTGAAAAGGGGGGTGAAGCTTTCTTT. It translates to CASSSPEKGGEAFF.

This clonotype was observed a few times. CDR3 nucleotides: TGCAGTGCTAAACAGGGGACGAGGGGCTACACCTTC. The encoded protein is CSAKQGTRGYTF. The chain has TRBV20-1 and TRBJ1-2; TRBD1 matches 7 bases. The CDR3 loop spans 12 amino acids. The junction had 7 bases not matched to a gene; V was cut back by 4 bases and J by 8 bases. CDR1 and CDR2 (germline): DFQATT, SNEGSKA (reference sequence).

In its sample, this clonotype was seen many times. The chain combines TRBV6-1 with TRBJ2-7; possibly TRBD2 for D (6 bases). The ends were cut back, 6 bases at V and 5 bases at J, with 20 bases in the middle. In germline, CDR1 is MNHNS, CDR2 SASEGT. This CDR3 has 15 amino acids. CDR3 region: CASSRGAISGNEQYF. DNA for the CDR3: TGTGCCAGCAGCCGCGGGGCCATTTCGGGCAACGAGCAGTACTTC.

The chain combines TRBV19 with TRBJ2-2; the D is unclear. The V end lost 5 bases, the J end lost 11 bases, and 21 bases lay between the germline ends. Looked up from germline, CDR1 is LNHDA and CDR2 is SQIVND (reference sequence). This CDR3 spans 15 amino acids. The CDR3: CASSLTPGPLRELFF. In DNA, the CDR3 is TGTGCCAGTAGTCTCACCCCGGGCCCCCTGAGAGAGCTGTTTTTT. The complete variable domain, with remaining parts taken from reference TRBV19 and TRBJ2-2, reads DGGITQSPKYLFRKEGQNVTLSCEQNLNHDAMYWYRQDPGQGLRLIYYSQIVNDFQKGDIAEGYSVSREKKESFPLTVTSAQKNPTAFYLCASSLTPGPLRELFFGEGSRLTVL.

This clonotype was seen only a few times. The V gene is TRBV2, the J gene TRBJ1-2, with 11 bases lining up with TRBD1. The CDR3 loop spans 14 amino acids. Per germline, CDR1 SNHLY and CDR2 FYNNEI. J lost 8 bases, V lost 8 bases, and 10 bases had no gene match. CDR3: CASLPDRGRQGYTF. The CDR3 bases are TGTGCCAGCCTACCGGACAGGGGGCGCCAGGGCTACACCTTC. Looking up the rest from reference TRBV2 and TRBJ1-2 gives the full variable domain: EPEVTQTPSHQVTQMGQEVILRCVPISNHLYFYWYRQILGQKVEFLVSFYNNEISEKSEIFDDQFSVERPDGSNFTLKIRSTKLEDSAMYFCASLPDRGRQGYTFGSGTRLTVV.

In its sample, this clonotype was seen a few times. This chain uses TRBV20-1 with TRBJ2-7; D uncertain. The V end lost 3 bases, the J end lost 4 bases, and 19 bases lay between the germline ends. Germline V gene data show CDR1 as DFQATT and CDR2 as SNEGSKA (reference sequence). The CDR3 consists of 15 residues. The CDR3 bases are TGCAGTGCTAGGCACCGATCCTTCCAGACTTACGAGCAGTACTTC. This gives the protein CSARHRSFQTYEQYF.

This clonotype was observed at least ten times. V gene TRBV6-1 combines with J gene TRBJ2-1, with D perhaps being TRBD1 or TRBD2 (5 bases each). Trimming shortened V by 10 bases and J by 1 base, and 14 bases separated the two germline ends. CDR3 length: 14 residues. The germline V gene has CDR1 MNHNS and CDR2 SASEGT. CDR3 residues: CANNGTESYNEQFF. For the CDR3, the DNA is TGTGCCAACAACGGGACGGAGTCCTACAATGAGCAGTTCTTC.

This clonotype has a count of ten or more. J is TRBJ2-3 and V is TRBV7-3; D remains unclear. The V and J ends lost 4 bases and 4 bases respectively, with 9 bases between them. There are 13 residues in the CDR3. Germline CDR1 SGHTA, CDR2 FQGTGA. CDR3 region: CASSSIKADTQYF. The CDR3, as DNA: TGTGCCAGCAGCTCAATTAAGGCAGATACGCAGTATTTT.

This clonotype was counted between two and nine times. This chain connects TRBV12-3 or TRBV12-4 to TRBJ2-3, with 9 positions matching TRBD2. Trimming cost V 3 bases and J 0 bases; bases outside gene matches: 10. The CDR3 contains 18 residues. Here the CDR3 DNA reads TGTGCCAGCAGTTTTTCTCGCGGGGGGGCCCGTAGCACAGATACGCAGTATTTT. This encodes CASSFSRGGARSTDTQYF.

In this sample, this clonotype turned up a few times. This chain links TRBV12-3 or TRBV12-4 with TRBJ2-5; D ambiguous. The CDR3 covers 13 residues. V lost 8 bases, J lost 3 bases, and 13 bases lay in between. CDR3 protein: CASGVANKETQYF. The DNA for the CDR3 is TGTGCCAGCGGGGTGGCAAACAAAGAGACCCAGTACTTC.

This clonotype appeared many times. The J gene is TRBJ1-2, the V gene TRBV12-3 or TRBV12-4; D is possibly TRBD1 (5 bases). The CDR3 spans 13 residues. Trimming took 1 base from V and 4 from J, leaving 7 bases between them. The CDR3: CASSLGGGYGYTF. The CDR3 DNA reads as TGTGCCAGCAGTTTAGGGGGCGGCTATGGCTACACCTTC.

This clonotype was counted a few times. The rearrangement links TRBV6-5 to TRBJ2-7, with a weak D call TRBD1 (6 bases). CDR1 is MNHEY and CDR2 is SVGAGI in the germline V gene. The ends were cut back, 2 bases at V and 5 bases at J, with 16 bases in the middle. The CDR3 runs to 15 residues. In DNA, the CDR3 is TGTGCCAGCAGTTACATAACAGGGAGAAGAAACGAGCAGTACTTC. Residues: CASSYITGRRNEQYF.

This clonotype was detected ten times or more. V gene TRBV27 combines with J gene TRBJ2-7; 10 bases agree with TRBD1. With V trimmed by 6 bases and J by 2 bases, 1 base remained unmatched. This CDR3 is 13 amino acids long. Germline CDR1 is MNHEY and CDR2 is SMNVEV (reference sequence). CDR3 nucleotide sequence: TGTGCCAGCAGGGGGACAGGGGCCTACGAGCAGTACTTC. Its translation is CASRGTGAYEQYF.

This clonotype has only a few counts. The chain carries TRBV5-1 and TRBJ2-3; TRBD2 matches at 7 bases. This CDR3 contains 14 residues. The junction had 5 bases not matched to a gene; V was cut back by 5 bases and J by 2 bases. Looked up from germline, CDR1 is SGHRS and CDR2 is YFSETQ. CDR3: CASSRSGNTDTQYF. The CDR3 DNA is TGCGCCAGCAGTCGCAGCGGGAACACAGATACGCAGTATTTT.

This chain connects TRBV7-9 to TRBJ1-2, with 7 bases lining up with TRBD1. The CDR3 extends over 15 amino acids. V was clipped by 2 bases and J by 6 bases; unmatched bases: 9. Germline CDR1 reads SEHNR; CDR2 reads FQNEAQ (reference sequence). The CDR3 DNA sequence: TGTGCCAGCAGCTTAAGGGACAGACAGAATAATGGCTACACCTTC. Residues: CASSLRDRQNNGYTF.

This clonotype was found a few times. The chain is built from TRBV20-1 and TRBJ1-2, with D possibly being TRBD1 (6 bases). V lost 4 bases and J 8 bases, leaving 17 bases between the germline ends. This CDR3 is built from 13 residues. Germline V gene data show CDR1 as DFQATT and CDR2 as SNEGSKA (reference sequence). The CDR3 DNA reads TGCAGTGCTATAACAGGGAAAGTTGGGGGCTACACCTTC. Protein sequence: CSAITGKVGGYTF.

This rearrangement joins TRBV5-1 to TRBJ2-2; 10 nucleotides align to TRBD1. CDR3 length: 15 amino acids. Trimming cost V 5 bases and J 6 bases; bases outside gene matches: 7. CDR1 is SGHRS, CDR2 YFSETQ, per germline. In DNA, the CDR3 is TGCGCCAGCAGACAAAGGACAGGGGGTGCCGGGGAGCTGTTTTTT. Residues: CASRQRTGGAGELFF.

This chain links TRBV5-5 with TRBJ2-1; a possible D gene is TRBD2 (5 bases). The CDR3 is 15 residues long. V dropped 0 bases and J dropped 3 bases, with 10 bases sitting between them. CDR1 and CDR2 from the germline V gene are SGHKS and YYEKEE (reference sequence). In DNA, the CDR3 is TGTGCCAGCAGCTTGGATCCAGCGGTCTACAATGAGCAGTTCTTC. This translates into CASSLDPAVYNEQFF. Drawing the rest from reference TRBV5-5 and TRBJ2-1, the complete variable domain is DAGVTQSPTHLIKTRGQQVTLRCSPISGHKSVSWYQQVLGQGPQFIFQYYEKEERGRGNFPDRFSARQFPNYSSELNVNALLLGDSALYLCASSLDPAVYNEQFFGPGTRLTVL.

The chain combines TRBV6-1 with TRBJ1-5; tentative D call: TRBD1 (5 bases). The V gene lost 7 bases and the J gene lost 5 bases, with 15 bases spanning the gap. Germline V gene data show CDR1 as MNHNS and CDR2 as SASEGT. CDR3 length equals 14 residues. The CDR3, as DNA: TGTGCCAGCATCCTAAGGACACTTGATCAGCCCCAGCATTTT. Protein sequence: CASILRTLDQPQHF.

This chain links TRBV10-1 with TRBJ2-3; D remains ambiguous. The V gene's germline CDR1 is WNHNN and CDR2 SYGVQD (reference sequence). Trimming removed 4 bases from V and 3 bases from J, with 14 bases in between. The CDR3 loop spans 15 amino acids. As DNA, the CDR3 is TGCGCCAGCAGTGGCCGTGCACCCCCTACAGATACGCAGTATTTT. Its protein product is CASSGRAPPTDTQYF.

The chain combines TRBV9 with TRBJ2-7, with 8 bases matching TRBD1. The CDR3 sequence is 16 residues long. Germline V lookup: CDR1 SGDLS, CDR2 YYNGEE. Trimming removed 0 bases from V and 5 bases from J; junction bases left unmatched: 10. The CDR3 spells CASSVGLATGEDEQYF. DNA for the CDR3: TGTGCCAGCAGCGTAGGTCTGGCGACAGGGGAGGACGAGCAGTACTTC.

The chain carries TRBV3-1 and TRBJ2-3; possible D gene TRBD1, 5 bases. Trimming removed 7 bases from V and 3 bases from J, with 17 bases in between. The CDR3 length is 15 residues. The germline V gene has CDR1 LGHDT and CDR2 YNNKEL (reference sequence). The CDR3 nucleotides are TGTGCCAGCACCAAACAGGTGCCTTGGACAGATACGCAGTATTTT. This gives the protein CASTKQVPWTDTQYF.

This clonotype was seen many times. The chain is built from TRBV9 and TRBJ1-6; D is undetermined. From germline, CDR1 is SGDLS and CDR2 YYNGEE. Trimming removed 1 base from V and 7 bases from J, with 12 bases in between. The CDR3 sequence is 15 residues long. CDR3 sequence (DNA): TGTGCCAGCAGCGTATCGGGGTTTAACAATTCACCCCTCCACTTT. This encodes CASSVSGFNNSPLHF.

This clonotype was counted a few times. The CDR3 nucleotides read TGCAGTGCTGGACAGGGGGACTGGGGGACCCAGTACTTC. It encodes CSAGQGDWGTQYF. V gene TRBV20-1 combines with J gene TRBJ2-5; 10 bases are a match to TRBD1. With V trimmed by 5 bases and J by 7 bases, 7 bases remained unmatched. The CDR3 is made up of 13 amino acids. Per germline, CDR1 DFQATT and CDR2 SNEGSKA (reference sequence).

V and J are TRBV11-2 and TRBJ2-7; possible D gene TRBD2, 5 bases. Germline assignment: CDR1 SGHAT and CDR2 FQNNGV. This CDR3 is built from 15 residues. V shed 0 bases and J shed 0 bases, with 9 bases lying between them. CDR3 nucleotides: TGTGCCAGCAGCTTAGATTCGGGGAGCTCCTACGAGCAGTACTTC. This sequence encodes CASSLDSGSSYEQYF.